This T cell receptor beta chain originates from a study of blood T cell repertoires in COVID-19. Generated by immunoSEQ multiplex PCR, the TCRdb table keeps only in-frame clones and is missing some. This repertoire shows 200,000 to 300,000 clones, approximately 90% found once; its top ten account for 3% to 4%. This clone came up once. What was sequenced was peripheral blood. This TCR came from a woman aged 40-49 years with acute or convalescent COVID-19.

CDR3 bases: TGCAGCGTTCTACTAGCGGGGAGAGGCCAAGAGACCCAGTACTTC. This encodes CSVLLAGRGQETQYF. The chain couples TRBV29-1 to TRBJ2-5, with 10 bases aligning to TRBD2. CDR1 and CDR2 (germline): SQVTM, ANQGSEA. CDR3 length equals 15 residues. Trimming cost V 5 bases and J 1 base; bases outside gene matches: 7.